These T cell receptor beta chains were read from a single sample in a study of cytomegalovirus exposure and HLA in healthy donors. Only in-frame clones appear in the TCRdb table, and some are missing; sequencing was by immunoSEQ multiplex PCR. This sample has 350,000 or so clones, with roughly 90% found just once. Source material: PBMCs. The receptors were gathered from a woman aged 18-29 years in good health and CMV-seronegative. Each CDR3 is given with its conserved first and last residue. Each record gives: V gene, clone size, D gene, J gene, CDR3 protein, CDR3 DNA. The D gene is left open where the match is weak. Clone size appears in some rows only: once, few, many, or a class for an expanded clone.

TRBV28	-	-	TRBJ2-7	CASSPLGQGRTYEQYF	TGTGCCAGCAGTCCCCTGGGGCAGGGCCGGACCTACGAGCAGTACTTC
TRBV5-4	once	-	TRBJ2-5	CASSHRGGSQETQYF	TGTGCCAGCAGCCATAGGGGGGGGTCCCAAGAGACCCAGTACTTC
TRBV7-3	-	TRBD2	TRBJ2-7	CASSPTSGTYEQYF	TGTGCCAGCAGCCCCACTAGCGGCACCTACGAGCAGTACTTC
TRBV6-5	-	-	TRBJ2-7	CASSFAATYEQYF	TGTGCCAGCAGTTTCGCGGCTACCTACGAGCAGTACTTC
TRBV7-2	-	-	TRBJ2-5	CASSLNLQETQYF	TGTGCCAGCAGCTTAAACTTACAAGAGACCCAGTACTTC
TRBV2	-	-	TRBJ1-1	CASSGQPTTEAFF	TGTGCCAGTTCGGGACAACCGACCACTGAAGCTTTCTTT
TRBV6-5	-	-	TRBJ2-7	CASSYWGVDEQYF	TGTGCCAGCAGTTACTGGGGGGTAGACGAGCAGTACTTC
TRBV12-5	-	-	TRBJ2-3	CASGLDGQPADTQYF	TGTGCTAGTGGTTTGGACGGACAGCCTGCAGATACGCAGTATTTT
TRBV6-5	once	TRBD2	TRBJ2-1	CASRSTSVGEQFF	TGTGCCAGCAGGTCCACTAGCGTTGGTGAGCAGTTCTTC
TRBV5-1	once	-	TRBJ1-2	CASSLDGYGYTF	TGCGCCAGCAGCTTGGACGGCTATGGCTACACCTTC
TRBV7-3	-	TRBD2	TRBJ2-7	CASSQTGTSRAEQYF	TGTGCCAGCAGCCAAACCGGGACTAGTCGTGCCGAGCAGTACTTC
TRBV7-2	-	TRBD2	TRBJ2-1	CASTWTSGSNEQFF	TGTGCCAGCACTTGGACTAGCGGAAGTAATGAGCAGTTCTTC
TRBV4-3	-	TRBD1	TRBJ2-1	CASSQVQGDNEQFF	TGCGCCAGCAGCCAAGTGCAGGGGGACAATGAGCAGTTCTTC
TRBV7-9	-	-	TRBJ2-7	CASSLYSSYEQYF	TGTGCCAGCAGCTTATACAGTTCCTACGAGCAGTACTTC
TRBV19	once	TRBD1	TRBJ2-1	CASTSWDRGHNEQFF	TGTGCCAGTACCTCTTGGGACAGGGGGCACAATGAGCAGTTCTTC
TRBV19	-	-	TRBJ1-2	CASSIGPQRGGYTF	TGTGCCAGTAGTATTGGACCCCAACGCGGGGGCTACACCTTC
TRBV5-1	-	TRBD2	TRBJ2-3	CASSGPGLAGGEHSADTQYF	TGCGCCAGCAGCGGGCCGGGACTAGCGGGAGGGGAGCACTCAGCCGATACGCAGTATTTT
TRBV7-6	-	-	TRBJ2-7	CASSLAGGYEQYF	TGTGCCAGCAGCTTAGCGGGGGGTTACGAGCAGTACTTC
TRBV7-2	-	TRBD2	TRBJ2-7	CASSQGLAGPTYEQYF	TGTGCCAGCAGCCAGGGACTAGCGGGACCAACCTACGAGCAGTACTTC
TRBV13	-	TRBD1	TRBJ2-2	CASSSRDRGTIGELFF	TGTGCCAGCAGCTCCCGGGACAGGGGAACCATCGGGGAGCTGTTTTTT